One sample yielded the 20 T cell receptor beta chains listed below, sequenced in a study of CXCR3-negative and CXCR3-positive naive CD8 T cells (dated by TCRdb to about 2019). The sequencer listed for this sample is NextSeq 550. The Human TCR Profiling Kit (MiLaboratory) was used to make UMI-labeled 5' RACE TRB cDNA libraries. Following TCRdb reprocessing, every CDR3 protein sequence forms one entry, and DNA is not provided. The sample table gives 55,000 to 65,000 distinct CDR3 sequences. The ten biggest clones cover about 4.6% of the sample. Sequencing was done on a sample of naive CXCR3- CD8+ T cells from blood. The sample's cell subset or site label, decoded: CD45RO-CCR7+CD27+CD95- naive CD8+ T cells lacking CXCR3 (TNR3-). The receptors originated from a human donor in good health. Some clones in this sample may be carry-over from other donors' samples.

The CDR3 loop is CRARTSASYEQYF. The J gene is TRBJ2-7, the V gene TRBV20-1; the D call of TRBD2 rests on TCRdb alone, since no DNA is present to check it. Germline V gene lookup returns CDR1 DFQATT and CDR2 SNEGSKA (reference sequence). The CDR3 extends over 13 amino acids.

The V gene is TRBV12-3 or TRBV12-4, the J gene TRBJ2-5. The CDR3 has 15 amino acids. CDR3 sequence reads: CASSSGVTYQETQYF.

V gene TRBV27 combines with J gene TRBJ1-2; TCRdb proposes TRBD1, but this gene call is untestable without DNA. The CDR3 covers 16 residues. Germline CDR1 MNHEY, CDR2 SMNVEV (reference sequence). CDR3 sequence reads: CASSYGVQGGWDGYTF.

The V call is TRBV4-3, the J call TRBJ1-4; TCRdb outputs TRBD1, but without DNA this stays unchecked. This CDR3 contains 14 residues. The germline CDR1 and CDR2 sequences are LGHNA and YSLEER. The CDR3 loop is CASSQDRAGEKLFF.

The chain uses TRBV12-3 or TRBV12-4 and TRBJ2-7; as DNA is missing, the TRBD1 call by TCRdb cannot be tested. The CDR3 is 15 residues long. The CDR3: CASSFGPGSSYEQYF.

This chain connects TRBV5-5 to TRBJ2-7; TCRdb's assignment of TRBD1 cannot be checked, as there is no DNA. In germline, CDR1 is SGHKS, CDR2 YYEKEE (reference sequence). The CDR3 contains 17 residues. Here the CDR3 reads CASSSGAGSLAFYEQYF.

The CDR3 loop reads CASSFQTGTNTEAFF. This chain connects TRBV27 to TRBJ1-1; TCRdb lists TRBD1, though no DNA is available to test this call. The germline CDR1 and CDR2 sequences are MNHEY and SMNVEV (reference sequence). This CDR3 is built from 15 residues.

V usage is TRBV7-9 and J usage is TRBJ2-7; TCRdb proposes TRBD2, but this gene call is untestable without DNA. Looked up from germline, CDR1 is SEHNR and CDR2 is FQNEAQ (reference sequence). The CDR3 contains 16 residues. The CDR3 sequence is CASSFPAGQDSYEQYF.

This sequence joins TRBV21-1 and TRBJ1-1. TRBV21-1 is a listed pseudogene. The CDR3 is made up of 14 amino acids. CDR3 residues: CASSIPTWNTEAFF.

The chain uses TRBV14 and TRBJ2-1; TCRdb's assignment of TRBD1 cannot be checked, as there is no DNA. The CDR3 is 15 amino acids. Germline V gives CDR1 SGHDN, CDR2 FVKESK. This chain's CDR3 is CASSSRDTIGNEQFF.

This chain uses TRBV12-3 or TRBV12-4 with TRBJ2-4. This CDR3 spans 13 amino acids. CDR3 protein: CASSFLAKNIQYF.

The chain's CDR3 is CASSIHSGDYGYTF. The rearrangement joins TRBV6-5 to TRBJ1-2; TCRdb names TRBD1, which stays unverified in the absence of DNA. The germline CDR1 and CDR2 sequences are MNHEY and SVGAGI. The CDR3 has 14 residues.

The chain couples TRBV9 to TRBJ2-1; TCRdb returns TRBD1, unconfirmable since there is no DNA. The CDR3 totals 16 residues. Germline CDR1 reads SGDLS; CDR2 reads YYNGEE. The CDR3: CASSVSGVALYNEQFF.

This rearrangement joins TRBV7-8 to TRBJ2-3; the D call of TRBD2 rests on TCRdb alone, since no DNA is present to check it. CDR1 is SGHVS, CDR2 FQNEAQ, per germline. The CDR3 spans 20 residues. The CDR3 region is CASSLVPAGATSGSTDTQYF.

The chain employs TRBV29-1 and TRBJ2-7; TCRdb returns TRBD1, unconfirmable since there is no DNA. The germline gives CDR1 SQVTM, CDR2 ANQGSEA. The CDR3 extends over 17 amino acids. The CDR3 reads CSVGVQGKTYLGYEQYF.

V and J are TRBV28 and TRBJ2-7; no DNA is available, so the TRBD1 call from TCRdb remains unchecked. The germline gives CDR1 MDHEN, CDR2 SYDVKM. The CDR3 has 16 amino acids. The CDR3 sequence: CASSTNRGWEGYEQYF.

The chain combines TRBV29-1 with TRBJ2-1; the TCRdb call, TRBD1, lacks DNA for checking. Per germline, CDR1 SQVTM and CDR2 ANQGSEA. CDR3 length equals 13 residues. The CDR3 region is CSVESGAYNEQFF.

The chain has TRBV28 and TRBJ2-1. The CDR3 consists of 15 residues. The germline V gene has CDR1 MDHEN and CDR2 SYDVKM. CDR3 residues: CASSLSHARYNEQFF.

The chain employs TRBV10-3 and TRBJ2-5; TCRdb returns TRBD1, unconfirmable since there is no DNA. The CDR3 covers 15 residues. Germline CDR1 reads ENHRY; CDR2 reads SYGVKD. CDR3 sequence reads: CAISVTGEGQETQYF.

J is TRBJ2-5 and V is TRBV6-5; TCRdb designates TRBD1, a call that cannot be tested without DNA. The CDR3 extends over 13 amino acids. CDR1 MNHEY and CDR2 SVGAGI come from the germline V gene. The CDR3 loop reads CASSYHGGETQYF.